Below are 16 T cell receptor beta chains sequenced from a single sample in a study of control samples from healthy donors and cancer patients. Profiled with immunoSEQ multiplex PCR; TCRdb holds only in-frame clones, not every one. The data hold approximately 220,000 clones, with roughly 94% observed a single time. Material for sequencing was blood. The receptors originated from a man aged 50-59 years in good health.

DNA of the CDR3: TGTGCCAGCAGCGTAGGTTCCCCAGGAAACACCGGGGAGCTGTTTTTT. It translates to CASSVGSPGNTGELFF. This chain uses TRBV9 with TRBJ2-2; D not resolved. The V gene lost 0 bases and the J gene lost 2 bases, with 11 bases spanning the gap. The CDR3 has 16 residues. CDR1 is SGDLS, CDR2 YYNGEE, per germline.

The chain links TRBV5-4 to TRBJ2-1; 8 bases match TRBD2. The CDR3 spans 15 residues. J gave up 3 bases and V 4 bases, and 6 bases lay outside the gene matches. Germline V gene sequence: CDR1 SGHNT, CDR2 YYREEE (reference sequence). The CDR3 sequence: CASSPTSGNYNEQFF. The CDR3 bases are TGTGCCAGCAGCCCCACTAGCGGCAACTACAATGAGCAGTTCTTC.

This chain connects TRBV2 to TRBJ2-2; D is ambiguous. Germline CDR1 is SNHLY and CDR2 is FYNNEI. The CDR3 is made up of 13 amino acids. V gave up 7 bases and J gave up 5 bases, with 11 bases separating them. The CDR3 DNA follows: TGTGCCAGCACCGAGGTAGTTACCGGGGAGCTGTTTTTT. The encoded protein is CASTEVVTGELFF.

This rearrangement joins TRBV2 to TRBJ2-3, with 10 bases that match TRBD1. Germline V gene sequence: CDR1 SNHLY, CDR2 FYNNEI. After removal of 1 base from V and 6 bases from J, the junction contained 10 bases not matched to a gene. CDR3 size: 17 residues. The CDR3 loop is CASSEGPGTGERDTQYF. CDR3 nucleotides: TGTGCCAGCAGTGAAGGGCCCGGGACAGGGGAGAGGGATACGCAGTATTTT.

This rearrangement joins TRBV10-3 to TRBJ2-7; no firm D call. Germline V CDR1 and CDR2: ENHRY, SYGVKD. Between the trimmed V and J ends, which lost 0 bases and 3 bases, there was a span of 3 bases. This CDR3 has 12 residues. CDR3 sequence reads: CAISESSYEQYV. The CDR3 coding sequence is TGTGCCATCAGTGAGTCAAGCTACGAGCAGTACGTC.

This clone was seen more than once but under ten times. This sequence joins TRBV6-5 and TRBJ1-5; the match to TRBD1 covers 7 bases. The CDR3 totals 14 residues. CDR1 MNHEY and CDR2 SVGAGI come from the germline V gene. Germline trimming cut 5 bases from V and 1 base from J; bases unmatched to any gene: 2. The CDR3 bases are TGTGCCAGCAGTCGACAGGGAAGCAATCAGCCCCAGCATTTT. Its translation is CASSRQGSNQPQHF.

This clone was counted between two and nine times. The V and J genes are TRBV7-2 and TRBJ1-5; D ambiguous. CDR1 is SGHTA and CDR2 is FQGNSA in the germline V gene. Trimming took 5 bases from V and 9 from J, leaving 17 bases between them. This CDR3 is 14 amino acids long. The CDR3 nucleotides read TGTGCCAGCAGCCCATCACCGGGTTCCGGGCCCCAGCATTTT. As protein: CASSPSPGSGPQHF.

This chain joins TRBV6-5 and TRBJ2-7; possibly TRBD1 for D (5 bases). Between the trimmed V and J ends, which lost 2 bases and 4 bases, there was a span of 15 bases. Germline CDR1 MNHEY, CDR2 SVGAGI. This CDR3 contains 15 residues. The CDR3 region has the DNA TGTGCCAGCAGTTACGATGTAGGACACCGTTACGAGCAGTACGTC. The encoded protein is CASSYDVGHRYEQYV.

The rearrangement links TRBV18 to TRBJ1-1; 8 bases map to TRBD1. The V segment lost 0 bases and the J segment 3 bases; nucleotides outside the gene matches: 6. Germline V lookup: CDR1 KGHSH, CDR2 LQKENI. This CDR3 has 16 residues. CDR3 DNA: TGTGCCAGCTCACCACCCCCAGGGGGCGCATACACTGAAGCTTTCTTT. Translating it yields CASSPPPGGAYTEAFF.

J is TRBJ1-5 and V is TRBV19; D possibly corresponds to TRBD1 (5 bases). Germline V gene data show CDR1 as LNHDA and CDR2 as SQIVND (reference sequence). The CDR3 extends over 13 amino acids. The V gene lost 4 bases and the J gene lost 1 base, with 5 bases spanning the gap. The CDR3 nucleotides are TGTGCCAGTAGTACAGGGAGCAATCAGCCCCAGCATTTT. It specifies CASSTGSNQPQHF.

The count of this clone is one. The rearrangement links TRBV10-1 to TRBJ2-3; D not certain. Germline loops: CDR1 WNHNN, CDR2 SYGVQD (reference sequence). V was clipped by 3 bases and J by 0 bases, with 1 base between them. This CDR3 contains 12 residues. The DNA for the CDR3 is TGCGCCAGCAGTGACAGCACAGATACGCAGTATTTT. Its protein is CASSDSTDTQYF.

The chain is built from TRBV4-3 and TRBJ2-5, with D perhaps TRBD2 (6 bases). Germline V lookup: CDR1 LGHNA, CDR2 YSLEER. The V end lost 0 bases, the J end lost 0 bases, and 14 bases lay between the germline ends. The CDR3 runs 17 residues. CDR3 nucleotide sequence: TGCGCCAGCAGCCAAGATACGGGGGACTGGTACCAAGAGACCCAGTACTTC. Protein sequence: CASSQDTGDWYQETQYF.

This rearrangement joins TRBV3-1 (or the pseudogene TRBV3-2) to TRBJ2-5; no definite D call. This CDR3 has 12 amino acids. Trimming cost V 1 base and J 4 bases, with 4 bases left between them. Germline values: CDR1 LGHDT, CDR2 YNNKEL (reference sequence). The DNA for the CDR3 is TGTGCCAGCAGCCAAGTGGTAGAGACCCAGTACTTC. Protein sequence: CASSQVVETQYF.

The chain joins TRBV27 to TRBJ1-5; maybe TRBD1 (5 bases). The CDR3 loop spans 16 amino acids. The V gene lost 5 bases and the J gene lost 2 bases, with 16 bases spanning the gap. Germline V CDR1 and CDR2: MNHEY, SMNVEV (reference sequence). The CDR3 sequence: CASSPTRDGGNQPQHF. The CDR3 bases are TGTGCCAGCAGTCCAACCCGGGACGGGGGCAATCAGCCCCAGCATTTT.

The rearrangement links TRBV2 to TRBJ2-7; TRBD1 is a possible D gene (6 bases). Germline-derived CDR1 and CDR2 are SNHLY and FYNNEI. V was shortened by 0 bases and J by 1 base, with 16 bases between the two germline ends. This CDR3 has 17 residues. CDR3 sequence reads: CASSEALPPDSSYEQYV. CDR3 in DNA: TGTGCCAGCAGTGAAGCGCTCCCCCCGGACAGTTCCTACGAGCAGTACGTC.

This clone was counted once. The V call is TRBV6-1, the J call TRBJ2-1; D gene unclear. This CDR3 contains 11 residues. The V and J ends lost 2 bases and 10 bases respectively, with 6 bases between them. Per the germline V gene, CDR1 is MNHNS and CDR2 is SASEGT. The CDR3 DNA reads TGTGCCAGCAGTGAATTGGGGGAGCAGTTCTTC. Translating gives CASSELGEQFF.